This T cell receptor beta chain came from a study of T cells in localized non-small cell lung cancer. General observations from the study: Sequencing covered just one tumor region, so heterogeneity cannot be ruled out. Uninvolved adjacent lung had the highest recorded T cell clonality, with tumor below it.

This table comes from immunoSEQ multiplex PCR, and its TCRdb copy is limited to in-frame clones, with some not included. The table includes roughly 40,000 clones, roughly 86% detected once. About this clone: Its antigen is not identified.

The germline V and J ends were trimmed by 0 bases and 1 base, with 7 bases remaining between them. This CDR3 comprises 15 residues. CDR1 LGHNA and CDR2 YSLEER come from the germline V gene. This sequence was found in a man aged 18 to 50 with stage I lung adenocarcinoma. Sequenced material: peripheral blood, taken before any cancer treatment. The chain uses TRBV4-3 and TRBJ1-5; D not resolved. The CDR3 region has the DNA TGCGCCAGCAGCCAAGATCGGGCAAGCAATCAGCCCCAGCATTTT. This encodes CASSQDRASNQPQHF.